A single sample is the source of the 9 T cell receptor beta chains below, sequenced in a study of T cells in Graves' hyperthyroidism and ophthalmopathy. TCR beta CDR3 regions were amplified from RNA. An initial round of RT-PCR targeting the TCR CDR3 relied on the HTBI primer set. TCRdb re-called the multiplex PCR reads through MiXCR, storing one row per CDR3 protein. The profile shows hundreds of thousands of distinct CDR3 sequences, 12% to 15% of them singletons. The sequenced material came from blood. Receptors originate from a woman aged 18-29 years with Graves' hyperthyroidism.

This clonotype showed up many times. CDR3 coding DNA: TGTGCCAGCAGTGAAGGGTCATCTTTAGAGCAGTACTTC. Its translation is CASSEGSSLEQYF. The V call is TRBV2, the J call TRBJ2-7; D is undetermined. The germline gives CDR1 SNHLY, CDR2 FYNNEI. This CDR3 region has 13 residues. V was cut by 1 base and J by 7 bases, with 11 bases left in between.

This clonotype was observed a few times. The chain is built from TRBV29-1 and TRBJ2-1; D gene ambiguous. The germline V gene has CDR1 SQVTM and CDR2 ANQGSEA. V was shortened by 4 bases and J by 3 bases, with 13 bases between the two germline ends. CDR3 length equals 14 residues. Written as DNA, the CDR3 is TGCAGCGTTGTTCCCGGGTGGGACTACAATGAGCAGTTCTTC. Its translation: CSVVPGWDYNEQFF.

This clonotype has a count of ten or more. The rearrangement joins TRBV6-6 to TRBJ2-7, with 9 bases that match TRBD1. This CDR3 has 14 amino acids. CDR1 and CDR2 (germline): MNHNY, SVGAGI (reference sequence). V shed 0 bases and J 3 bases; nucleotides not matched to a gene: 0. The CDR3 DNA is TGTGCCAGCAGTTACTCGACAGGGGGCTACGAGCAGTACTTC. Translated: CASSYSTGGYEQYF.

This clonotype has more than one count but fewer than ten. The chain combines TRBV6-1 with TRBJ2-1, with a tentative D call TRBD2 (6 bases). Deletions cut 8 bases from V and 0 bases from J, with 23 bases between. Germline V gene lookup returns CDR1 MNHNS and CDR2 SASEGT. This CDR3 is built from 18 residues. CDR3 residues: CASLRDPTGLSSYNEQFF. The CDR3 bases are TGTGCCAGCCTTAGAGATCCCACGGGACTCAGCTCCTACAATGAGCAGTTCTTC.

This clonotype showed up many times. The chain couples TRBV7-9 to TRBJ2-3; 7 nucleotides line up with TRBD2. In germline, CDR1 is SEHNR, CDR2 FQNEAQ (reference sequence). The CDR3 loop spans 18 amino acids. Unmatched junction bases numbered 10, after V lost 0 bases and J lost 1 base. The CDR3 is CASSLARRAGVRTDTQYF. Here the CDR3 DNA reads TGTGCCAGCAGCTTAGCGCGTCGGGCGGGAGTTCGCACAGATACGCAGTATTTT.

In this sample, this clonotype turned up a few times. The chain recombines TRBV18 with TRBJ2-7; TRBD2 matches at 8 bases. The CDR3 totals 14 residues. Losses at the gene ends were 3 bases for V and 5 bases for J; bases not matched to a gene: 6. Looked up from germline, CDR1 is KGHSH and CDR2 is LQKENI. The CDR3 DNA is TGTGCCAGCTCACCGGGACTAGTCGGCGACGAGCAGTACTTC. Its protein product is CASSPGLVGDEQYF.

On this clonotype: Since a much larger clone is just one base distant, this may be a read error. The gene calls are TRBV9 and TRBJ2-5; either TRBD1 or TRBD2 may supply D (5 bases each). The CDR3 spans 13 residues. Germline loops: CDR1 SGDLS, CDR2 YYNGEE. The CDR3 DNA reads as TGTGCCGGCAGCCCCGGGACCGTCGGAGTGAAGTACTTC. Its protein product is CAGSPGTVGVKYF.

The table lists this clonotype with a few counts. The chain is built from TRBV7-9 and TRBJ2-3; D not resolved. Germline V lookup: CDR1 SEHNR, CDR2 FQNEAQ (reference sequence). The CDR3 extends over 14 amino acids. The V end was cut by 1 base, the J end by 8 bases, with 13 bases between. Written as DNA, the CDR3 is TGTGCCAGCAGCTTAGAGGGTGCTAGGGCTACGCAGTATTTT. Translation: CASSLEGARATQYF.

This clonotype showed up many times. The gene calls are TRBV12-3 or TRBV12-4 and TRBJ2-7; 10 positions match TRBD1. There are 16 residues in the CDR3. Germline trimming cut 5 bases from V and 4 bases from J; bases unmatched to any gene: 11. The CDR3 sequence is CASSISQPGQGYEQYF. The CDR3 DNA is TGTGCCAGCAGTATTAGCCAACCGGGACAGGGGTACGAGCAGTACTTC.